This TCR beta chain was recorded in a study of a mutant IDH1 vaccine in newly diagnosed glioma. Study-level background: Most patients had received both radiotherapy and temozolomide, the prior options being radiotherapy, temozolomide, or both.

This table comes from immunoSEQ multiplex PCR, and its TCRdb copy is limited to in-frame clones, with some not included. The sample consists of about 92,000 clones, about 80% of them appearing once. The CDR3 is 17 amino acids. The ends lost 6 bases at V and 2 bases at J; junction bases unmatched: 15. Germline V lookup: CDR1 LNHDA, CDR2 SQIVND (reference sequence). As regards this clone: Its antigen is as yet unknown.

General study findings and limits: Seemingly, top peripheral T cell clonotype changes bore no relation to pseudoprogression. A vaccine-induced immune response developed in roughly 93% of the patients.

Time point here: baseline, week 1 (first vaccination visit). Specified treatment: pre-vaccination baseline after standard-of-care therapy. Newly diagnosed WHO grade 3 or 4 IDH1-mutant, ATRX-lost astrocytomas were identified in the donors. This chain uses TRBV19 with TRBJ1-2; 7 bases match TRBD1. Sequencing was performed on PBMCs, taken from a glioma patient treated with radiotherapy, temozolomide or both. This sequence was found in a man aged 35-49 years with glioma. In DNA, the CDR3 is TGTGCCAGTAGCCCGAAACCGACAGGGATAGCAAACTATGGCTACACCTTC. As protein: CASSPKPTGIANYGYTF.